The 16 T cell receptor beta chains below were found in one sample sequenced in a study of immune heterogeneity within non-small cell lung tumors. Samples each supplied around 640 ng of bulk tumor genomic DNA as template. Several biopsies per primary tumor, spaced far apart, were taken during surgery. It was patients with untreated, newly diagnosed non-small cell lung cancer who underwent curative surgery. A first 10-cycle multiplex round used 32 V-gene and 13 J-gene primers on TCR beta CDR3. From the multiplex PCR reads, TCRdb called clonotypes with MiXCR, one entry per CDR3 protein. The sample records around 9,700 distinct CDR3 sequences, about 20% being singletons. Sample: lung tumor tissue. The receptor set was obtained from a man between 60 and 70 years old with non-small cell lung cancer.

CDR3 DNA: TGTGCCAGTCTCAGGACAGGGAACACTGAAGCTTTCTTT. It specifies CASLRTGNTEAFF. The V gene is TRBV6-1, the J gene TRBJ1-1; 7 nucleotides match TRBD1. This CDR3 comprises 13 residues. Germline loops: CDR1 MNHNS, CDR2 SASEGT. Unmatched junction bases numbered 5, after V lost 9 bases and J lost 1 base.

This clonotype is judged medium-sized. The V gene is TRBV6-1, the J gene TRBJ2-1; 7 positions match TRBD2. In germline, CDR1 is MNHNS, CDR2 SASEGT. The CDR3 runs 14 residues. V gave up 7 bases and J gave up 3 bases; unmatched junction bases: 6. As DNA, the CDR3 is TGTGCCAGCACCCAGGCGGGAGACTACAATGAGCAGTTCTTC. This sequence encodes CASTQAGDYNEQFF.

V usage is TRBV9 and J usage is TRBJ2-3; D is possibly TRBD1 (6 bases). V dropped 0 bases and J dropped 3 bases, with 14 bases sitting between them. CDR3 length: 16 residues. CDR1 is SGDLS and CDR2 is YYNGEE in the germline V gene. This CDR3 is CASSVEGVDWTDTQYF. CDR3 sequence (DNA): TGTGCCAGCAGCGTAGAGGGGGTGGACTGGACAGATACGCAGTATTTT.

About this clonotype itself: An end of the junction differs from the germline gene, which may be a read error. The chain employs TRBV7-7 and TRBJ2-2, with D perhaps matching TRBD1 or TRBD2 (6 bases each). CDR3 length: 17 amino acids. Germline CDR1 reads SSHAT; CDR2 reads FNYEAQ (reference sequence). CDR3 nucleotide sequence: TGTGCTAGCAGCTTAAGTCCCGGGACCGGGGGCACCGGGCAGCTGTTTTTT. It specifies CASSLSPGTGGTGQLFF.

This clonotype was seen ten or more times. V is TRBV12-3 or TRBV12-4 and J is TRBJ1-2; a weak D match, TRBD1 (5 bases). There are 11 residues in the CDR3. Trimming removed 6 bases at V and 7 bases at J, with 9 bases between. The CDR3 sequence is CASRQGFGYTF. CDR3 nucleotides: TGTGCCAGCAGGCAGGGCTTTGGCTACACCTTC.

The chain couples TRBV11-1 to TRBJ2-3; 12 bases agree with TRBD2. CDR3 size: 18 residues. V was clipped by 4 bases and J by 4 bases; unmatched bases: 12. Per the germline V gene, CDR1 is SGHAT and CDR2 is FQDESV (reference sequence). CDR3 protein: CASSSTSLAGGPADTQYF. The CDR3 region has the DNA TGTGCCAGCAGCTCAACATCACTAGCGGGAGGACCTGCAGATACGCAGTATTTT.

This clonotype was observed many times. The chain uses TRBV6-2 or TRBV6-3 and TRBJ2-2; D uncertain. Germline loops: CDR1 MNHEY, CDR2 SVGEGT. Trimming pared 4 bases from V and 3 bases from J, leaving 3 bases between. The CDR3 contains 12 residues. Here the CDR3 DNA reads TGTGCCAGCAGTTTGTACACCGGGGAGCTGTTTTTT. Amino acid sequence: CASSLYTGELFF.

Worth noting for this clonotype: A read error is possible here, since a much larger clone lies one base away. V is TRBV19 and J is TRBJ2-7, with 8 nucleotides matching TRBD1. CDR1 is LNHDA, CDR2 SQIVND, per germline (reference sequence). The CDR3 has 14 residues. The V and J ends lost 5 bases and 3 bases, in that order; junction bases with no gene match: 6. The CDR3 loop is CASSLATGVYEQYF. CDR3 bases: TGTGCCAGTAGTCTCGCGACAGGGGTCTACGAGCAGTACTTC.

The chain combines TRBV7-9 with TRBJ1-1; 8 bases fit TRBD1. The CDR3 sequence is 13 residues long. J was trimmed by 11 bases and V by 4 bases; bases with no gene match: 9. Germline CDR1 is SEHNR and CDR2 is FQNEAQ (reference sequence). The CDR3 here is CASSSGGPRGAFF. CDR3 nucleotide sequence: TGTGCCAGCAGCTCAGGGGGCCCCCGGGGGGCTTTCTTT.

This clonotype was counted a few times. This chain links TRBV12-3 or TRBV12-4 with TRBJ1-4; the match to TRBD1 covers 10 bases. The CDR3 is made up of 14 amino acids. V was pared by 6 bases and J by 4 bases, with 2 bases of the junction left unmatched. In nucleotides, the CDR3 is TGTGCCAGCAGGTGGACAGGGGGTAATGAAAAACTGTTTTTT. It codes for CASRWTGGNEKLFF.

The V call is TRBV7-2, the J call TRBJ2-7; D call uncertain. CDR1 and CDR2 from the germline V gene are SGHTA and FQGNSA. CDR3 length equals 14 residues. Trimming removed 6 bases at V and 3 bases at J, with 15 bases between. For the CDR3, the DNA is TGTGCCAGCAGTACCCCTGGACGGAGCTACGAGCAGTACTTC. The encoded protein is CASSTPGRSYEQYF.

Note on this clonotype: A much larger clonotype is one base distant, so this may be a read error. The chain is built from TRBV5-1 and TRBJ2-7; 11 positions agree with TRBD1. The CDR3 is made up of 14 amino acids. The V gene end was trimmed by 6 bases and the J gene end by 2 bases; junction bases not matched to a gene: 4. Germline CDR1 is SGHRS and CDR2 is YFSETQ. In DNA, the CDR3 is TGCGCCAGCATCGGGGGACAGGGGGCCTACGAGCAGTACTTC. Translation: CASIGGQGAYEQYF.

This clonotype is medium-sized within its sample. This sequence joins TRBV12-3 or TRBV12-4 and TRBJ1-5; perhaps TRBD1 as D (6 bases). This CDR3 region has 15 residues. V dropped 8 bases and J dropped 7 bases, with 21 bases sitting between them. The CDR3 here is CASSTGSRVDQPQHF. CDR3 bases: TGTGCCAGCTCAACAGGGAGCAGGGTGGACCAGCCCCAGCATTTT.

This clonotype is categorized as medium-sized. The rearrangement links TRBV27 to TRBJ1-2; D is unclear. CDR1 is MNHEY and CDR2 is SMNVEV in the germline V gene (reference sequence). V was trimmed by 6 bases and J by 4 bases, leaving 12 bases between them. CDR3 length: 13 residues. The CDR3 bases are TGTGCCAGCAGCTCAACCCGGGGCTATGGCTACACCTTC. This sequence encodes CASSSTRGYGYTF.

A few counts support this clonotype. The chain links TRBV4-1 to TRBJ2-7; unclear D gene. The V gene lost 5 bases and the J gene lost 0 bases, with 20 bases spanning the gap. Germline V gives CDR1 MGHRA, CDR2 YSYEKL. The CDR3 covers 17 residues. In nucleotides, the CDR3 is TGCGCCAGCAGCGTCACTTATGGGCAGGCTAGCTCCTACGAGCAGTACTTC. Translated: CASSVTYGQASSYEQYF.

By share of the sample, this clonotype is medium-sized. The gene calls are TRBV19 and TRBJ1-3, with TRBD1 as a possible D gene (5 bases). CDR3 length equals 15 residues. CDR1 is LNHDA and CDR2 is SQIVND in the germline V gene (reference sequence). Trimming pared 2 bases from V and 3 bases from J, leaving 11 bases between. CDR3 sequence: CASSILEGIGNTIYF. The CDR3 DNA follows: TGTGCCAGTAGTATACTGGAGGGGATTGGAAACACCATATATTTT. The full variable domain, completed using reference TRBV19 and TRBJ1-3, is DGGITQSPKYLFRKEGQNVTLSCEQNLNHDAMYWYRQDPGQGLRLIYYSQIVNDFQKGDIAEGYSVSREKKESFPLTVTSAQKNPTAFYLCASSILEGIGNTIYFGEGSWLTVV.